This entry features one T cell receptor (beta chain) sequence. The assay was immunoSEQ multiplex PCR, and TCRdb's table has in-frame clones only and misses some. The repertoire has 89,000 or so clones, 85% to 95% of them found once; the top ten carry around 1.1%. V gave up 7 bases and J gave up 3 bases, with 15 bases separating them. This CDR3 region has 14 residues. The germline CDR1 and CDR2 sequences are SNHLY and FYNNEI. The data are from a study of cytomegalovirus exposure and HLA in healthy donors. The specimen was PBMCs. This clonotype originated in a woman in her twenties or thirties in good health and CMV-seropositive. This chain joins TRBV2 and TRBJ1-1; D unresolved. CDR3 coding DNA: TGTGCCAGCAAAGTTCGGGGTGGGGACACTGAAGCTTTCTTT. Translation gives CASKVRGGDTEAFF.